These 26 T cell receptor beta chains were all obtained from the same sample, sequenced in a study of cytomegalovirus exposure and HLA in healthy donors. Primers for the PCR totalled 60 Vbeta and 13 Jbeta. Clones were sequenced by immunoSEQ multiplex PCR, and TCRdb holds only the in-frame ones, with some missing. The sample has approximately 100,000 clones, under 75% seen once. What was sequenced was PBMCs. These receptors came from a man aged 45-65 years in good health and CMV-seronegative.

This chain uses TRBV6-5 with TRBJ2-1, with 12 bases lining up with TRBD2. V dropped 5 bases and J dropped 15; count of bases not matched to a gene: 11. CDR1 is MNHEY, CDR2 SVGAGI, per germline. The CDR3 is 14 amino acids. Written as DNA, the CDR3 is TGTGCCAGCAGTCCTCGGACTAGCGGGGACCTTCCGTTCTTC. Translated, it gives CASSPRTSGDLPFF.

The chain uses TRBV6-6 and TRBJ1-1, with 7 bases matching TRBD1. Per germline, CDR1 MNHNY and CDR2 SVGAGI (reference sequence). With V trimmed by 7 bases and J by 4 bases, 9 bases remained unmatched. The CDR3 has 14 residues. CDR3 protein: CASIITGAGTEAFF. In nucleotides, the CDR3 is TGTGCCAGCATTATCACAGGGGCTGGCACTGAAGCTTTCTTT.

The CDR3 coding sequence is TGTGCCAGCGGTCGGGTGTCCAGCAATCAGCCCCAGCATTTT. This translates into CASGRVSSNQPQHF. The J gene is TRBJ1-5, the V gene TRBV6-1, with D unresolved. V was cut by 8 bases and J by 1 base, with 12 bases left in between. Germline V lookup: CDR1 MNHNS, CDR2 SASEGT. This CDR3 has 14 amino acids.

The genes are TRBV4-1 and TRBJ1-1; 7 bases are shared with TRBD1. CDR1 and CDR2 (germline): MGHRA, YSYEKL. After removal of 4 bases from V and 1 base from J, the junction contained 15 bases not matched to a gene. The CDR3 is 18 amino acids. This CDR3 reads CASSPPFRDRNKNTEAFF. CDR3 DNA: TGCGCCAGCAGCCCTCCCTTTAGGGACAGAAATAAGAACACTGAAGCTTTCTTT.

The V gene is TRBV27, the J gene TRBJ2-1; 10 nucleotides align to TRBD2. Losses at the gene ends were 3 bases for V and 6 bases for J; bases not matched to a gene: 5. Germline assignment: CDR1 MNHEY and CDR2 SMNVEV (reference sequence). The CDR3 is 15 amino acids. The CDR3 DNA reads TGTGCCAGCAGTTTTAACAGCGGGGGGGTCAATGAGCAGTTCTTC. It specifies CASSFNSGGVNEQFF.

This clone was seen a single time. This chain connects TRBV5-1 to TRBJ2-5; the D gene is possibly TRBD2 (5 bases). The J call may be incorrect, as the DNA end agrees better with TRBJ2-7. Germline CDR1 SGHRS, CDR2 YFSETQ. There are 11 residues in the CDR3. This chain's CDR3 is CASSEDSEQYF. The CDR3 bases are TGCGCCAGCAGTGAGGACTCCGAGCAGTACTTC.

The chain uses TRBV6-5 and TRBJ2-7, with a weak D call TRBD1 (5 bases). V dropped 0 bases and J dropped 4 bases, with 13 bases sitting between them. This CDR3 has 15 residues. Germline CDR1 reads MNHEY; CDR2 reads SVGAGI. The CDR3 here is CASSYSSQGGYEQYF. The CDR3 coding sequence is TGTGCCAGCAGTTACTCATCCCAGGGCGGTTACGAGCAGTACTTC.

The rearrangement joins TRBV9 to TRBJ2-5; 9 bases map to TRBD2. The CDR3 contains 15 residues. Unmatched junction bases numbered 2, after V lost 0 bases and J lost 2 bases. Germline V gene lookup returns CDR1 SGDLS and CDR2 YYNGEE. The CDR3 region is CASSVGLADQETQYF. The CDR3, as DNA: TGTGCCAGCAGCGTAGGACTAGCGGATCAAGAGACCCAGTACTTC.

This sequence joins TRBV4-1 and TRBJ1-5, with 8 bases lining up with TRBD1. Germline-derived CDR1 and CDR2 are MGHRA and YSYEKL. The J segment lost 4 bases and the V segment lost 0 bases, leaving 8 bases of the junction unmatched. The CDR3 runs to 17 residues. CDR3 bases: TGCGCCAGCAGCCAAGATGGGCAGGGGGCCAAGAATCAGCCCCAGCATTTT. Protein product: CASSQDGQGAKNQPQHF.

J is TRBJ2-5 and V is TRBV6-6; D is possibly TRBD1 (6 bases). The J call may not be correct, given that the DNA end is closer to TRBJ2-7. CDR1 is MNHNY, CDR2 SVGAGI, per germline (reference sequence). The CDR3 has 14 residues. CDR3 sequence: CASTQRTESYEQYF. The DNA for the CDR3 is TGTGCCAGCACCCAAAGGACAGAGTCCTACGAGCAGTACTTC.

The chain employs TRBV4-2 and TRBJ2-1, with 11 bases identical to TRBD2. With 4 bases clipped from V and 2 bases from J, the junction kept 7 bases outside the gene matches. CDR3 size: 17 residues. Germline loops: CDR1 LGHNA, CDR2 YNFKEQ. In DNA form, the CDR3 reads TGTGCCAGCAGCCCCCGAGCTAGCGGGGGGACCTACAATGAGCAGTTCTTC. Translated, it gives CASSPRASGGTYNEQFF.

The J gene is TRBJ2-5, the V gene TRBV10-2, with 7 bases aligning to TRBD2. Germline CDR1 WSHSY, CDR2 SAAADI. The CDR3 length is 15 residues. Trimming cost V 3 bases and J 5 bases; bases outside gene matches: 9. CDR3 nucleotide sequence: TGCGCCAGCAGTGACGTAGGCGGGCGGGGGGAGACCCAGTACTTC. It specifies CASSDVGGRGETQYF.

The CDR3 nucleotides are TGTGCCAGCAGCCCCCACCCTCGGACAGGTGGGAATGAGCAGTTCTTC. Amino acids: CASSPHPRTGGNEQFF. J is TRBJ2-1 and V is TRBV7-9; 7 bases line up with TRBD1. Losses at the gene ends were 5 bases for V and 7 bases for J; bases not matched to a gene: 14. Germline loops: CDR1 SEHNR, CDR2 FQNEAQ (reference sequence). The length of the CDR3 is 16 residues.

The sample holds a few counts of this clone. The rearrangement uses TRBV4-3 and TRBJ1-5; D gene ambiguous. V was trimmed by 0 bases and J by 6 bases, leaving 6 bases between them. Germline loops: CDR1 LGHNA, CDR2 YSLEER. CDR3 length equals 13 residues. The CDR3 loop reads CASSQDRGQPQHF. DNA of the CDR3: TGCGCCAGCAGCCAAGATAGAGGTCAGCCCCAGCATTTT.

The chain links TRBV5-5 to TRBJ1-4; 7 nucleotides match TRBD1. The CDR3 contains 15 residues. V shed 4 bases, J shed 11 bases, and the junction held 14 bases outside the gene matches. Per germline, CDR1 SGHKS and CDR2 YYEKEE (reference sequence). The CDR3 loop reads CASSQDRVGNTKLFF. CDR3 sequence (DNA): TGTGCCAGCAGCCAAGACAGGGTCGGGAACACGAAACTGTTTTTT.

The chain uses TRBV28 and TRBJ2-2, with 7 bases that match TRBD1. The CDR3 totals 22 residues. Per the germline V gene, CDR1 is MDHEN and CDR2 is SYDVKM. V shed 0 bases, J shed 0 bases, and the junction held 19 bases outside the gene matches. The CDR3: CASSLWLVGEFRQGPNTGELFF. CDR3 DNA sequence: TGTGCCAGCAGTTTATGGTTGGTTGGGGAATTTAGACAGGGCCCGAACACCGGGGAGCTGTTTTTT.

The genes are TRBV5-5 and TRBJ2-1; TRBD1 matches at 8 bases. The V segment lost 0 bases and the J segment 8 bases; nucleotides outside the gene matches: 10. CDR1 is SGHKS, CDR2 YYEKEE, per germline (reference sequence). The CDR3 spans 16 residues. In DNA form, the CDR3 reads TGTGCCAGCAGCTTGGCCCGGACAGGGTCAGGCGATGAGCAGTTCTTC. Amino acid sequence: CASSLARTGSGDEQFF.

The chain links TRBV5-1 to TRBJ2-5; TRBD1 matches 9 bases. The junction had 12 bases not matched to a gene; V was cut back by 4 bases and J by 11 bases. CDR3 length: 14 residues. From germline, CDR1 is SGHRS and CDR2 YFSETQ. The CDR3 reads CASSPTGGDPMQYF. In DNA, the CDR3 is TGCGCCAGCAGCCCGACAGGGGGAGACCCGATGCAGTACTTC.

CDR3 amino acids: CASAGGGEQFF. In DNA, the CDR3 is TGTGCCAGCGCGGGAGGAGGTGAGCAGTTCTTC. The V call is TRBV9, the J call TRBJ2-1; 8 bases line up with TRBD2. The CDR3 sequence is 11 residues long. J gave up 9 bases and V 7 bases, and 3 bases lay outside the gene matches. Per the germline V gene, CDR1 is SGDLS and CDR2 is YYNGEE.

This clone has only a few counts. The chain is built from TRBV15 and TRBJ1-1, with a possible D match to TRBD1 (5 bases). Trimming took 1 base from V and 4 from J, leaving 16 bases between them. Germline CDR1 LNHNV, CDR2 YYDKDF (reference sequence). This CDR3 is built from 16 residues. The CDR3 region is CATSRVRAGGTTEAFF. DNA of the CDR3: TGTGCCACCAGCAGAGTTCGAGCAGGCGGGACCACTGAAGCTTTCTTT. The full variable domain, in which reference TRBV15 and TRBJ1-1 provide the parts outside the CDR3, is DAMVIQNPRYQVTQFGKPVTLSCSQTLNHNVMYWYQQKSSQAPKLLFHYYDKDFNNEADTPDNFQSRRPNTSFCFLDIRSPGLGDTAMYLCATSRVRAGGTTEAFFGQGTRLTVV.

J is TRBJ2-4 and V is TRBV6-5; the match to TRBD1 covers 8 bases. Germline assignment: CDR1 MNHEY and CDR2 SVGAGI. This CDR3 contains 14 residues. The V segment lost 6 bases and the J segment 4 bases; nucleotides outside the gene matches: 5. CDR3: CASSLGTGKNIQYF. DNA for the CDR3: TGTGCCAGCAGCCTCGGGACAGGAAAAAACATTCAGTACTTC.

The rearrangement joins TRBV11-2 to TRBJ2-3, with 9 bases fitting TRBD1. V trimming: 4 bases; J trimming: 6 bases; junction bases outside the gene matches: 11. The germline V gene encodes CDR1 SGHAT and CDR2 FQNNGV. The CDR3 has 16 residues. The CDR3 region is CASSWGQGAFVDTQYF. CDR3 in DNA: TGTGCCAGCAGCTGGGGACAGGGCGCTTTCGTGGATACGCAGTATTTT.

The chain has TRBV6-5 and TRBJ1-2; a possible D gene is TRBD1 (6 bases). The CDR3 is 14 amino acids. The germline V gene has CDR1 MNHEY and CDR2 SVGAGI. V dropped 8 bases and J dropped 3 bases, with 16 bases sitting between them. The CDR3 region is CASVLQQGDYGYTF. CDR3 coding DNA: TGTGCCAGCGTGCTACAACAGGGTGACTATGGCTACACCTTC.

V gene TRBV6-1 combines with J gene TRBJ2-7; TRBD1 aligns across 7 bases. The CDR3 runs to 14 residues. V lost 6 bases, J lost 1 base, and 6 bases stayed unmatched. CDR1 MNHNS and CDR2 SASEGT come from the germline V gene. The CDR3 DNA reads TGTGCCAGCAGGACTGGGGACAGTTCCTACGAGCAGTACTTC. It translates to CASRTGDSSYEQYF.

The chain uses TRBV7-3 and TRBJ1-2; tentatively, D is TRBD1 (6 bases). Germline assignment: CDR1 SGHTA and CDR2 FQGTGA. This CDR3 has 14 residues. The V gene lost 4 bases and the J gene lost 4 bases, with 13 bases spanning the gap. CDR3 bases: TGTGCCAGCAGCTCTGGGGGCGACGGCTATGGCTACACCTTC. The encoded protein is CASSSGGDGYGYTF.

Points on this clone: At one boundary the junction diverges from the germline segment, which might be a read error. Different DNA sequences within this sample yield the same CDR3. The chain has TRBV9 and TRBJ2-7; 7 bases align to TRBD1. Germline loops: CDR1 SGDLS, CDR2 YYNGEE. CDR3 length: 13 amino acids. In DNA, the CDR3 is TGCGCCAGCAGCGTGGGACAGACCCACGAGCAGTACTTC. Its protein product is CASSVGQTHEQYF.